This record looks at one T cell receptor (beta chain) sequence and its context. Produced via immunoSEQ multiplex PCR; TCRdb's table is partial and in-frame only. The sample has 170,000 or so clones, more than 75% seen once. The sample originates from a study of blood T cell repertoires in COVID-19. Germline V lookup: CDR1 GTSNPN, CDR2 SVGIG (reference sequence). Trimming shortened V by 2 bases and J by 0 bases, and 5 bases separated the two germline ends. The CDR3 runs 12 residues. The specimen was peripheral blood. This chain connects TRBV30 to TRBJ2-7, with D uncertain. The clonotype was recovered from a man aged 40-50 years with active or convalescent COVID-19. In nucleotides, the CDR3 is TGTGCCTGGAGTCGTAGCTCCTACGAGCAGTACTTC. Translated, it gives CAWSRSSYEQYF.